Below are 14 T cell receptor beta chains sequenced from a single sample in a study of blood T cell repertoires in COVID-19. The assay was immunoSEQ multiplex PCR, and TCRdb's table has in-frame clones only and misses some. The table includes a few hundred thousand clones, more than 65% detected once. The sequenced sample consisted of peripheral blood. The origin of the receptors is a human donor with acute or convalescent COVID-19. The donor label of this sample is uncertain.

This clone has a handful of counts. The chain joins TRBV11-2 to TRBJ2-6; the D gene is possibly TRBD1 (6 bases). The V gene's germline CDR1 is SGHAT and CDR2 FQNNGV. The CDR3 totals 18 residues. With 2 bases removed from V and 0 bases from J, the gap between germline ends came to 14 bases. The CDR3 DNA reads TGTGCCAGCAGCTTATGGGCAGGGGCGCTCTCTGGGGCCAACGTCCTGACTTTC. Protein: CASSLWAGALSGANVLTF. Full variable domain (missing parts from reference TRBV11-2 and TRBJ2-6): EAGVAQSPRYKIIEKRQSVAFWCNPISGHATLYWYQQILGQGPKLLIQFQNNGVVDDSQLPKDRFSAERLKGVDSTLKIQPAKLEDSAVYLCASSLWAGALSGANVLTFGAGSRLTVL.

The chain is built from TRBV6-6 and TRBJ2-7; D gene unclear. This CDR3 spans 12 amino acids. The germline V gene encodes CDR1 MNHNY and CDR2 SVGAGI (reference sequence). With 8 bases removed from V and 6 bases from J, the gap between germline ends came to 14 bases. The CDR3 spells CASPRSWLEQYF. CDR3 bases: TGTGCCAGCCCCCGCTCGTGGCTCGAGCAGTACTTC.

CDR3 sequence (DNA): TGTGCCACCAGGGTAGGGCCGGAGGCCAGCACAGATACGCAGTATTTT. The encoded protein is CATRVGPEASTDTQYF. The J gene is TRBJ2-3, the V gene TRBV5-5; tentatively, D is TRBD1 or TRBD2 (5 bases each). CDR1 SGHKS and CDR2 YYEKEE come from the germline V gene (reference sequence). V was trimmed by 9 bases and J by 0 bases, leaving 20 bases between them. This CDR3 region has 16 residues. Drawing the rest from reference TRBV5-5 and TRBJ2-3, the complete variable domain is DAGVTQSPTHLIKTRGQQVTLRCSPISGHKSVSWYQQVLGQGPQFIFQYYEKEERGRGNFPDRFSARQFPNYSSELNVNALLLGDSALYLCATRVGPEASTDTQYFGPGTRLTVL.

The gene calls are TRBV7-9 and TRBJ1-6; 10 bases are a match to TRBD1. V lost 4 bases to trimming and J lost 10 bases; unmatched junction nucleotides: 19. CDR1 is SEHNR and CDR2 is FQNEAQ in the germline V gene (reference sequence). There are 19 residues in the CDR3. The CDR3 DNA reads TGTGCCAGCAGCTCTAAGTACCCCGACAGGGGGCATAATGGGTCACCCCTCCACTTT. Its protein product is CASSSKYPDRGHNGSPLHF.

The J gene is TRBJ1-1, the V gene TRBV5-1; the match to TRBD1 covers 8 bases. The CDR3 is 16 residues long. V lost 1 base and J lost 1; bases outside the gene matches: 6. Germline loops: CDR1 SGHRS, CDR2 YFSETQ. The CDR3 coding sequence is TGCGCCAGCAGCTTGCCGGGGACAGGCTCGAACACTGAAGCTTTCTTT. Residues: CASSLPGTGSNTEAFF.

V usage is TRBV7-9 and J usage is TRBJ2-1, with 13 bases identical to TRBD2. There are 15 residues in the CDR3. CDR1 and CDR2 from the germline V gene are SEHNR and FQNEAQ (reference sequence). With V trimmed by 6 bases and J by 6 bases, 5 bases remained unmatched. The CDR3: CASSSGTSGVNEQFF. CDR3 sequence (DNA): TGTGCCAGCAGTTCCGGGACTAGCGGGGTCAATGAGCAGTTCTTC.

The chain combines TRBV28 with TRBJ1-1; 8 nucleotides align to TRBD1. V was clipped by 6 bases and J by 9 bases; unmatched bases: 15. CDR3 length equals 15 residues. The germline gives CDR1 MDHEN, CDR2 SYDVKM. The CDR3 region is CASSLQGTDRGKAFF. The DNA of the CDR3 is TGTGCCAGCAGCCTTCAGGGGACCGACAGGGGAAAAGCTTTCTTT. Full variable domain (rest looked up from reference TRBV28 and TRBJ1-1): DVKVTQSSRYLVKRTGEKVFLECVQDMDHENMFWYRQDPGLGLRLIYFSYDVKMKEKGDIPEGYSVSREKKERFSLILESASTNQTSMYLCASSLQGTDRGKAFFGQGTRLTVV.

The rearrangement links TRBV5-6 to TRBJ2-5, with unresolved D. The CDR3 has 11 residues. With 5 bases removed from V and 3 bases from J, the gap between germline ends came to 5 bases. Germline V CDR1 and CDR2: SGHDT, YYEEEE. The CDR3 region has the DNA TGTGCCAGCAGATACAAAGAGACCCAGTACTTC. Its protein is CASRYKETQYF. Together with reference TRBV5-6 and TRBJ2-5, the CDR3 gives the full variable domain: DAGVTQSPTHLIKTRGQQVTLRCSPKSGHDTVSWYQQALGQGPQFIFQYYEEEERQRGNFPDRFSGHQFPNYSSELNVNALLLGDSALYLCASRYKETQYFGPGTRLLVL.

The CDR3 here is CASSRGAEQYF. The CDR3, as DNA: TGTGCCAGCAGCCGCGGGGCCGAGCAGTATTTT. The V gene is TRBV3-1 (or the pseudogene TRBV3-2), the J gene TRBJ2-3, with a possible D match to TRBD2 (6 bases). Trimming pared 4 bases from V and 11 bases from J, leaving 10 bases between. CDR1 and CDR2 (germline): LGHDT, YNNKEL (reference sequence). The CDR3 length is 11 residues.

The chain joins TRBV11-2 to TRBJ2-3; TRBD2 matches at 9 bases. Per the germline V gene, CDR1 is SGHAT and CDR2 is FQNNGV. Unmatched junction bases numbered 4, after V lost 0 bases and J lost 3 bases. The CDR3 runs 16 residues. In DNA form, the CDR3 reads TGTGCCAGCAGCTTAGATCGGGGACTAGCTACAGATACGCAGTATTTT. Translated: CASSLDRGLATDTQYF.

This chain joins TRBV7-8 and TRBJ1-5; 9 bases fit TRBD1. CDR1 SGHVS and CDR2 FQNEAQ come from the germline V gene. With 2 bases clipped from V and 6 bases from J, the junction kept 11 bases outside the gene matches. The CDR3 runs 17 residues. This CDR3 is CASSLLVGQGSGQPQHF. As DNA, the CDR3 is TGTGCCAGCAGCTTATTGGTGGGACAGGGTTCGGGTCAGCCCCAGCATTTT.

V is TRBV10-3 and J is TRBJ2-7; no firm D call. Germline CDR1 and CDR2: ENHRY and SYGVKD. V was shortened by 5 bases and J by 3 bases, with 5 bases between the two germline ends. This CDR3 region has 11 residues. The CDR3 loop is CAISSIYEQYF. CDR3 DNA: TGTGCCATCAGTAGCATCTACGAGCAGTACTTC.

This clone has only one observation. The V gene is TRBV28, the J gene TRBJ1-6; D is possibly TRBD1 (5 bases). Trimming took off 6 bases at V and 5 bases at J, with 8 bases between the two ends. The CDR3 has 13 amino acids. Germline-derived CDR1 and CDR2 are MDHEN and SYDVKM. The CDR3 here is CASREGNNSPLHF. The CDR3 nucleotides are TGTGCCAGCAGGGAGGGGAATAATTCACCCCTCCACTTT. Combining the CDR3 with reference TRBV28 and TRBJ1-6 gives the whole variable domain DVKVTQSSRYLVKRTGEKVFLECVQDMDHENMFWYRQDPGLGLRLIYFSYDVKMKEKGDIPEGYSVSREKKERFSLILESASTNQTSMYLCASREGNNSPLHFGNGTRLTVT.

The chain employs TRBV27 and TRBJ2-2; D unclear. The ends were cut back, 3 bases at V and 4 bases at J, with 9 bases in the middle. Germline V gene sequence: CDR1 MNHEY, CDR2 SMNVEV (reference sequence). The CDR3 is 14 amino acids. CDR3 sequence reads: CASSFAGITGELFF. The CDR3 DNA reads TGTGCCAGCAGTTTTGCAGGTATCACCGGGGAGCTGTTTTTT.